The sample holds one count of the clone carrying this T cell receptor beta chain. V trimming: 6 bases; J trimming: 19 bases; junction bases outside the gene matches: 15. The CDR3 has 14 amino acids. From germline, CDR1 is ENHRY and CDR2 SYGVKD. Assay used: immunoSEQ multiplex PCR; TCRdb lists only in-frame clones, some missing. The profile covers 90,000 to 120,000 clones, with under 95% appearing a single time and over 1% taken by the ten largest. These data come from a study of blood T cell repertoires in COVID-19. Study summary: The study drew acute and convalescent COVID-19 samples from the United States, Italy and Spain.

The sample taken for sequencing was peripheral blood. The clonotype was recovered from a woman in her 30s with acute or convalescent COVID-19. This chain links TRBV10-3 with TRBJ1-6, with TRBD1 matching over 10 bases. CDR3 residues: CAISPGKGQGKSHF. The CDR3 DNA sequence: TGTGCCATCAGCCCAGGGAAGGGACAGGGGAAATCGCACTTT.